These T cell receptor beta chains were read from a single sample in a study of blood T cell repertoires in COVID-19. Generated by immunoSEQ multiplex PCR, the TCRdb table keeps only in-frame clones and is missing some. This sample has a few hundred thousand clones; 87% occur once, and the top ten carry under 6.5%. The sequenced sample was PBMCs or T cells enriched from blood (not recorded which). The receptors come from a woman between 25 and 40 years old who had recovered from COVID-19. Each CDR3 is given with its conserved first and last residue. The D gene is left open where the match is weak. Part of the rows lack a size; the others show once, few, many or a class for expanded clones.

d_call	clone_size	v_call	j_call	cdr3_length	cdr3_aa	cdr3_nt
TRBD2	once	TRBV3-1/TRBV3-2	TRBJ2-3	15	CASSPTGLASDTQYF	TGTGCCAGCAGCCCCACGGGACTAGCTTCAGATACGCAGTATTTT
TRBD1	NA	TRBV4-3	TRBJ1-3	17	CASSSTGQGRTGNTIYF	TGCGCCAGCAGCTCGACCGGACAGGGTAGGACTGGAAACACCATATATTTT
NA	NA	TRBV29-1	TRBJ1-1	14	CSVEGGVRGTEAFF	TGCAGCGTTGAGGGAGGCGTGCGGGGCACTGAAGCTTTCTTT
NA	NA	TRBV7-6	TRBJ1-4	16	CASSLGATSTNEKLFF	TGTGCCAGCAGCTTAGGGGCCACCTCAACTAATGAAAAACTGTTTTTT
TRBD1	NA	TRBV7-9	TRBJ1-4	18	CASSAAGTGFIFGEKLFF	TGTGCCAGCAGCGCAGCCGGGACAGGGTTTATTTTTGGGGAAAAACTGTTTTTT
TRBD2	NA	TRBV7-9	TRBJ2-3	15	CASSLTSGGTDTQYF	TGTGCCAGCAGCTTAACTAGCGGGGGTACAGATACGCAGTATTTT
NA	NA	TRBV6-1	TRBJ1-2	15	CASSEGQGTNYGYTF	TGTGCCAGCAGTGAAGGTCAGGGCACTAACTATGGCTACACCTTC
TRBD1	NA	TRBV5-6	TRBJ1-6	14	CASSLGDSNSPLHF	TGTGCCAGCAGCTTGGGGGACAGCAATTCACCCCTCCACTTT
NA	few	TRBV15	TRBJ1-2	18	CATSRDVIRQAVDYGYTF	TGTGCCACCAGCAGAGATGTTATTAGACAGGCGGTGGACTATGGCTACACCTTC
TRBD1	NA	TRBV4-2	TRBJ1-2	17	CASSQDRATGAGYGYTF	TGTGCCAGCAGCCAAGATCGGGCGACAGGGGCCGGATATGGCTACACCTTC
TRBD2	NA	TRBV6-5	TRBJ2-1	15	CASSYGGGFLNEQFF	TGTGCCAGCAGTTACGGGGGGGGGTTTTTGAATGAGCAGTTCTTC
NA	NA	TRBV6-5	TRBJ2-1	14	CATRDRGSYNEQFF	TGTGCCACCAGAGACAGAGGCTCCTACAATGAGCAGTTCTTC
TRBD1	NA	TRBV6-5	TRBJ1-1	14	CASSYFQGASEAFF	TGTGCCAGCAGTTACTTCCAGGGGGCGTCTGAAGCTTTCTTT
NA	NA	TRBV3-1/TRBV3-2	TRBJ2-5	14	CASSPRRSGGGQYF	TGTGCCAGCAGCCCCCGCAGGTCCGGGGGAGGCCAGTACTTC
NA	once	TRBV4-1	TRBJ1-1	16	CASSQDWRGMNTEAFF	TGCGCCAGCAGCCAAGATTGGCGGGGGATGAACACTGAAGCTTTCTTT